Listed below are T cell receptor beta chains from one sample, sequenced in a study of T cells in Graves' hyperthyroidism and ophthalmopathy. TCRdb reprocessed the multiplex PCR reads with MiXCR, giving one entry per CDR3 protein. Of about 640,000 distinct CDR3 sequences in the sample, under 25% were seen once. Sequenced: blood. These receptors originate from a man aged 25 to 40 with Graves' ophthalmopathy. The CDR3 runs from the conserved cysteine through the conserved F or W. The order of the fields is clone size, J gene, D gene, CDR3 length, V gene, CDR3 DNA, CDR3 protein. D genes are given only for firm matches. Some rows mark clone size as missing; the rest say once, few, many or name a class of expanded clone.

>-|TRBJ2-5|TRBD1|13|TRBV2
TGTGCCAGCAATGGGGACAGACAAGAGACCCAGTACTTC
CASNGDRQETQYF
>many|TRBJ1-1|-|12|TRBV6-1
TGTGCCGCGGAGGGGATGAACACTGAAGCTTTCTTT
CAAEGMNTEAFF
>many|TRBJ2-5|-|11|TRBV29-1
TGCAGCGTGGCACAAAAAGAGACCCAGTACTTC
CSVAQKETQYF
>many|TRBJ2-1|TRBD2|18|TRBV27
TGTGCCAGCGTACCGGGACTAGCGGGAGGCCGGTCCTACAATGAGCAGTTCTTC
CASVPGLAGGRSYNEQFF
>many|TRBJ2-7|TRBD2|16|TRBV2
TGTGCCAGCAGCGCCGGGACTAGCGGGAGTGGGTACGAGCAGTACTTC
CASSAGTSGSGYEQYF
>-|TRBJ2-1|-|11|TRBV29-1
TGCAGCGAAGGGCACGGCAATGAGCAGTTCTTC
CSEGHGNEQFF
>few|TRBJ2-6|-|17|TRBV11-2
TGTGCCAGCAGCTTAGTACAGGCCGCACCTGGGGCCAACGTCCTGACTTTC
CASSLVQAAPGANVLTF
>few|TRBJ2-3|-|12|TRBV5-8
TGTGCCAGCAGCTTGAGCATGGGGGGCCAGTATTTT
CASSLSMGGQYF
>-|TRBJ2-1|-|16|TRBV6-2/TRBV6-3
TGTGCCAGCAGTTACCGGCTGCAAAGCTCCTACAATGAGCAGTTCTTC
CASSYRLQSSYNEQFF
>few|TRBJ2-2|TRBD2|13|TRBV20-1
TGCAGTGTCCCCACTAGCGGGAGCGGGGAGCTGTTTTTT
CSVPTSGSGELFF
>many|TRBJ2-7|TRBD1|16|TRBV28
TGTGCCAGCAGTCCCGAAGGGACAGGAAGCTCCTACGAGCAGTACTTC
CASSPEGTGSSYEQYF
>-|TRBJ2-7|TRBD2|14|TRBV5-1
TGCGCCAGCGGAGCAACCGCGGGAGTAAACGAGCAGTACTTC
CASGATAGVNEQYF
>few|TRBJ2-7|-|15|TRBV11-2
TGTGCCAGCAGCTTAGTATATCCAGGATCCTACGAGCAGTACTTC
CASSLVYPGSYEQYF
>-|TRBJ1-6|-|16|TRBV6-1
TGTGCCAGCAGTTTAATGATGAGCTCCTATAATTCACCCCTCCACTTT
CASSLMMSSYNSPLHF
>-|TRBJ2-5|TRBD2|15|TRBV5-1
TGCGCCAGCAGCTCTTCTAGCGGGGGGCAAGAGACCCAGTACTTC
CASSSSSGGQETQYF
>-|TRBJ2-1|TRBD2|24|TRBV2
TGTGCCAGCAGTGAGAGATCCGGGACTAGCGGGAGCCCGACTTGGATGGACTCCTACAATGAGCAGTTCTTC
CASSERSGTSGSPTWMDSYNEQFF
>many|TRBJ2-1|-|15|TRBV6-1
TGTGCCAGCAGTGAATATGACAAACACTACAATGAGCAGTTCTTC
CASSEYDKHYNEQFF
>few|TRBJ1-2|TRBD1|14|TRBV7-9
TGTGCCAGCAGCCCGACAGGGACGGCGTTTGGCTACACCTTC
CASSPTGTAFGYTF
>few|TRBJ2-3|TRBD2|18|TRBV5-1
TGCGCCAGCAGCCCTGGGACTAGCGGGAGCCTTAACACAGATACGCAGTATTTT
CASSPGTSGSLNTDTQYF
>-|TRBJ2-1|TRBD1|16|TRBV7-6
TGTGCCAGCATACCGGGACAGGGAAGCTCCTACAATGAGCAGTTCTTC
CASIPGQGSSYNEQFF
>many|TRBJ2-7|-|14|TRBV28
TGTGCCAGCAGCCGACAGCAAACTAAAGACGAGCAGTACTTC
CASSRQQTKDEQYF
>-|TRBJ2-2|-|14|TRBV19
TGTGCCAGTAGCGCCTCTCTCCCCACCGGGGAGCTGTTTTTT
CASSASLPTGELFF
>-|TRBJ2-1|TRBD1|14|TRBV12-5
TGTGCTAGTGCCAGAGACAGGGGTTACAATGAGCAGTTCTTC
CASARDRGYNEQFF
>few|TRBJ2-2|-|15|TRBV28
TGTGCCAGCAGTTTGGGCGGACCAACGGCCGGGGAGCTGTTTTTT
CASSLGGPTAGELFF
>-|TRBJ1-5|TRBD1|16|TRBV28
TGTGCCAGCAGTCCTCGGGGACAGGGGGTGCGCCAGCCCCAGCATTTT
CASSPRGQGVRQPQHF
>-|TRBJ2-1|-|13|TRBV30
TGTGCCTGGAGTACAGGGAGGGCCGATGAGCAGTTCTTC
CAWSTGRADEQFF
>-|TRBJ2-7|TRBD2|16|TRBV4-1
TGCGCCAGCAGCCAAGGTCCCCAGCGGGAGACCTACGAGCAGTACTTC
CASSQGPQRETYEQYF
>many|TRBJ1-3|-|15|TRBV30
TGTGCCTGGAGTCCCCCGGTCAGATCTGGAAACACCATATATTTT
CAWSPPVRSGNTIYF
>many|TRBJ2-7|TRBD1|13|TRBV5-1
TGCGCCAGCAGCTTCGGACAGGGGGACGAGCAGTACTTC
CASSFGQGDEQYF
>many|TRBJ2-7|-|14|TRBV2
TGTGCCAGCAGTGTTTTAGGGGCAAGAGACGAGCAGTACTTC
CASSVLGARDEQYF
>-|TRBJ2-2|TRBD2|15|TRBV5-1
TGCGCCAGCAGCAGCTCCGGGACTAGCGGGAGACAGCTGTTTTTT
CASSSSGTSGRQLFF
>-|TRBJ2-1|TRBD1|16|TRBV7-9
TGTGCCAGCTCACGGACGGGGACAGGGAGGTGGGGTGAGCAGTTCTTC
CASSRTGTGRWGEQFF
>-|TRBJ1-2|-|14|TRBV29-1
TGCAGCGTTGGACGGACCGGGGAGAAGAAAGGCTACACCTTC
CSVGRTGEKKGYTF
>-|TRBJ2-7|TRBD1|14|TRBV10-3
TGTGCCATCAGCCGGGACAGGGGTATCTACGAGCAGTACTTC
CAISRDRGIYEQYF
>-|TRBJ2-1|TRBD2|17|TRBV28
TGTGCCAGCAGTGTGCCATTCGGGACTAGAGATTACAATGAGCAGTTCTTC
CASSVPFGTRDYNEQFF
>few|TRBJ2-1|TRBD2|17|TRBV7-2
TGTGCCAGCAGCTCCCCGGGGGGCGGGAGGGGGTCGAATGAGCAGTTCTTC
CASSSPGGGRGSNEQFF
>-|TRBJ2-7|-|16|TRBV7-2
TGTGCCAGCAGCCCCCCCGGGACAAGTCCTCTAAAAGTGCAGTACTTC
CASSPPGTSPLKVQYF
>many|TRBJ1-2|-|13|TRBV30
TGTGCCTGGACCCTGGGGGGTAGCTATGGCTACACCTTC
CAWTLGGSYGYTF
>-|TRBJ2-7|-|13|TRBV7-9
TGTGCCAGCAGCCCCCGAGGGTCAATCGAGCAGTACTTC
CASSPRGSIEQYF
>few|TRBJ2-2|-|13|TRBV4-1
TGCGCCAGCAGCCGGGTTTCCGACGGGGAGCTGTTTTTT
CASSRVSDGELFF
>many|TRBJ2-1|-|16|TRBV6-5
TGTGCCAGCAGTTACTCGATTAACCCTCCCTACAATGAGCAGTTCTTC
CASSYSINPPYNEQFF
>many|TRBJ1-1|TRBD1|14|TRBV30
TGTGCCGGGCGGGACAGGAGGGGGAACACTGAAGCTTTCTTT
CAGRDRRGNTEAFF